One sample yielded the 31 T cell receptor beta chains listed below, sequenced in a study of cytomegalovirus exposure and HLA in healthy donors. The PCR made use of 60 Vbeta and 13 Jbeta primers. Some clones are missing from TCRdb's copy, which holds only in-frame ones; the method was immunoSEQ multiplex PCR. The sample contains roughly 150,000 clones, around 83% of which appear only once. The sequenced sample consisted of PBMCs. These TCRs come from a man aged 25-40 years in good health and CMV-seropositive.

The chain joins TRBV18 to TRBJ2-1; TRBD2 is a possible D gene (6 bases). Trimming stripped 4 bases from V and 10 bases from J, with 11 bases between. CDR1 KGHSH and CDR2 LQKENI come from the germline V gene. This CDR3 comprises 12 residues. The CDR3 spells CASSLLAPEQFF. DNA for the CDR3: TGTGCCAGCTCACTACTAGCCCCCGAGCAGTTCTTC.

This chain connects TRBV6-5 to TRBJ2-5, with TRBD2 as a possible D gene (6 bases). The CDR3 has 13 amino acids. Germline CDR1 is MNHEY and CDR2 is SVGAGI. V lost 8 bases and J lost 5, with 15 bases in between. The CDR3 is CASQRDSHETQYF. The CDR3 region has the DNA TGTGCCAGCCAGAGGGACTCTCATGAGACCCAGTACTTC.

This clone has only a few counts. As DNA, the CDR3 is TGTGCCAGCAGTCCTCCTGACAGGGGGGCCCCGGACTCTTTCTTT. It yields the protein CASSPPDRGAPDSFF. The chain couples TRBV6-1 to TRBJ1-1; TRBD1 matches at 9 bases. This CDR3 has 15 amino acids. With 5 bases clipped from V and 12 bases from J, the junction kept 16 bases outside the gene matches. The germline gives CDR1 MNHNS, CDR2 SASEGT.

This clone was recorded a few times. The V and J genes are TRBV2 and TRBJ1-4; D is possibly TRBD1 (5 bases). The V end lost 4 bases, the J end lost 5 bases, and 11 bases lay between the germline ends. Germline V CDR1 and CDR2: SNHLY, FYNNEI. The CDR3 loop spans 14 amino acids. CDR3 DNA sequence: TGTGCCAGCAGTGCACAGGCCGGAAATGAAAAACTGTTTTTT. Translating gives CASSAQAGNEKLFF.

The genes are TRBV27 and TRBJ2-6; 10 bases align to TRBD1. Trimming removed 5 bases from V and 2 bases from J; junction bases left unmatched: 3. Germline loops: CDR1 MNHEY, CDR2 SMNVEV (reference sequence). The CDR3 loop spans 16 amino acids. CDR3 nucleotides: TGTGCCAGCAGTAGGGACAGGGGAACTGGGGCCAACGTCCTGACTTTC. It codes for CASSRDRGTGANVLTF.

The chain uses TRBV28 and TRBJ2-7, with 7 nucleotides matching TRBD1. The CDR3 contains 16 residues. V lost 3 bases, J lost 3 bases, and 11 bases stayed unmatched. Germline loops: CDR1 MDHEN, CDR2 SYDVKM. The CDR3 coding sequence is TGTGCCAGCAGTTTCGACGCGACAGGGATGATCTACGAGCAGTACTTC. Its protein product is CASSFDATGMIYEQYF.

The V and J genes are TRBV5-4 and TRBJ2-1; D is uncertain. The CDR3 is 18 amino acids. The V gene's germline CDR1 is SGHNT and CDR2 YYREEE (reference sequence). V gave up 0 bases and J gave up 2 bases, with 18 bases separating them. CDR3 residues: CASSLARLNGLAYNEQFF. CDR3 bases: TGTGCCAGCAGCTTGGCTCGTCTTAACGGGTTAGCCTACAATGAGCAGTTCTTC.

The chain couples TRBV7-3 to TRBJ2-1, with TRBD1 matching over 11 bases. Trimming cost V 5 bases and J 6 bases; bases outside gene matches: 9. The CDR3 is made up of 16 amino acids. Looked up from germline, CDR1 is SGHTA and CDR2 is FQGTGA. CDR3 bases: TGTGCCAGCAGCCCACGACCCGGGACAGGGGGCAATGAGCAGTTCTTC. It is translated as CASSPRPGTGGNEQFF.

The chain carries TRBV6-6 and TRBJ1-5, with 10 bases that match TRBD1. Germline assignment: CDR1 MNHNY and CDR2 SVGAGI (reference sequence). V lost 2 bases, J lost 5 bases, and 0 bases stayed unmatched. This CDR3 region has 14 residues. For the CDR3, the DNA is TGTGCCAGCAGTTACGGGACAGGGGATCAGCCCCAGCATTTT. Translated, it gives CASSYGTGDQPQHF.

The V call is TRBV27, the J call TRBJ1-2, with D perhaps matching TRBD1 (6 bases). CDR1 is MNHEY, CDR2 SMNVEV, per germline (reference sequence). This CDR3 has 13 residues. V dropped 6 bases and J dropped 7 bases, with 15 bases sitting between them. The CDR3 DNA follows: TGTGCCAGCAGGACGCGCAGGGGAAGTGGCTACACCTTC. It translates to CASRTRRGSGYTF.

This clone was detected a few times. CDR3: CASSRGLPYNEQFF. The CDR3 DNA reads as TGCGCCAGCAGCCGGGGACTACCTTACAATGAGCAGTTCTTC. The chain combines TRBV4-1 with TRBJ2-1; 7 bases fit TRBD2. Germline assignment: CDR1 MGHRA and CDR2 YSYEKL. CDR3 length equals 14 residues. The V and J ends lost 4 bases and 4 bases, in that order; junction bases with no gene match: 4.

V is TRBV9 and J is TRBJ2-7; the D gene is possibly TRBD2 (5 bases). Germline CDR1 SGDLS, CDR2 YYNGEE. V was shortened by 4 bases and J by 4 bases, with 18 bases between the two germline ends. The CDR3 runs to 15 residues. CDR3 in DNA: TGTGCCAGCAGCCCCTCCGCGAGGGCCGATTACGAGCAGTACTTC. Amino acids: CASSPSARADYEQYF.

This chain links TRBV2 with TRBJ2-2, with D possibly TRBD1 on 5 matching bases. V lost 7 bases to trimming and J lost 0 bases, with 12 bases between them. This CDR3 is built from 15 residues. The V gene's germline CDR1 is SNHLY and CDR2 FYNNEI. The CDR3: CASNGAVANTGELFF. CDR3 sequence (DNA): TGTGCCAGCAATGGGGCAGTCGCGAACACCGGGGAGCTGTTTTTT.

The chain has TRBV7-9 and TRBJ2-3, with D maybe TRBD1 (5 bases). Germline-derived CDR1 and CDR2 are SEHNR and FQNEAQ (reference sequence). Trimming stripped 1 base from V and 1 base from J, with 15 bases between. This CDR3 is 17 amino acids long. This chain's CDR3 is CASSLGYGALGTDTQYF. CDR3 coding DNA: TGTGCCAGCAGCTTAGGTTATGGGGCGTTGGGCACAGATACGCAGTATTTT. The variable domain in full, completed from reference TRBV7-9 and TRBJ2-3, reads DTGVSQNPRHKITKRGQNVTFRCDPISEHNRLYWYRQTLGQGPEFLTYFQNEAQLEKSRLLSDRFSAERPKGSFSTLEIQRTEQGDSAMYLCASSLGYGALGTDTQYFGPGTRLTVL.

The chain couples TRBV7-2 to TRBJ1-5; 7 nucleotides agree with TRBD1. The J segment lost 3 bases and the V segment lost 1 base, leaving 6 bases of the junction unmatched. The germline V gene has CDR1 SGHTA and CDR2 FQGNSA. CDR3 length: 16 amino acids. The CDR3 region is CASSLVPGQVNQPQHF. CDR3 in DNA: TGTGCCAGCAGCTTAGTCCCTGGACAGGTCAATCAGCCCCAGCATTTT.

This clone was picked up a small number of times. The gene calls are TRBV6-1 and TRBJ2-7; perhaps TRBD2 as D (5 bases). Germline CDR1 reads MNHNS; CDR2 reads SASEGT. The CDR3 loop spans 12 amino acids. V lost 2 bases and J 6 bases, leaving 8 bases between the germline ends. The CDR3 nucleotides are TGTGCCAGCAGTGAAATCGGAGGCGAGCAGTACTTC. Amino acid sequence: CASSEIGGEQYF.

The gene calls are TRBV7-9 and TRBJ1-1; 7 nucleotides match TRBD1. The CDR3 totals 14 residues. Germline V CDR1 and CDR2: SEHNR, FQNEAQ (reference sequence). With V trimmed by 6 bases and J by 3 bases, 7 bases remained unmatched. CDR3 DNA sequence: TGTGCCAGCAGAGCAGGGACAGCAGACACTGAAGCTTTCTTT. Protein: CASRAGTADTEAFF.

CDR3 amino acids: CATKEGGSYNEQFF. The CDR3 coding sequence is TGTGCCACCAAGGAAGGGGGCTCCTACAATGAGCAGTTCTTC. This chain uses TRBV15 with TRBJ2-1, with D possibly TRBD1 on 6 matching bases. This CDR3 is 14 amino acids long. Germline CDR1 LNHNV, CDR2 YYDKDF (reference sequence). V was cut by 7 bases and J by 0 bases, with 10 bases left in between.

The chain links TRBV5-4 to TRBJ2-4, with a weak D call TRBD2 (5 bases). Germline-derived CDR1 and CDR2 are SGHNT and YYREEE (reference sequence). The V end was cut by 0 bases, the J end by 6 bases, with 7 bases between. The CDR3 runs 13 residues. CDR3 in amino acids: CASSLALVNIQYF. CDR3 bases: TGTGCCAGCAGCTTGGCACTAGTAAACATTCAGTACTTC.

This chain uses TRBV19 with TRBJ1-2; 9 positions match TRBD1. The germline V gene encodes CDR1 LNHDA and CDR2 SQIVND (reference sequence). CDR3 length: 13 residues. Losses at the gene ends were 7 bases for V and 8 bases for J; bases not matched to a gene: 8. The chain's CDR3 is CASTHRGRLGYTF. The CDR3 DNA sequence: TGTGCCAGTACTCACAGGGGGCGCCTGGGCTACACCTTC. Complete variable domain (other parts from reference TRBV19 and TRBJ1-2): DGGITQSPKYLFRKEGQNVTLSCEQNLNHDAMYWYRQDPGQGLRLIYYSQIVNDFQKGDIAEGYSVSREKKESFPLTVTSAQKNPTAFYLCASTHRGRLGYTFGSGTRLTVV.

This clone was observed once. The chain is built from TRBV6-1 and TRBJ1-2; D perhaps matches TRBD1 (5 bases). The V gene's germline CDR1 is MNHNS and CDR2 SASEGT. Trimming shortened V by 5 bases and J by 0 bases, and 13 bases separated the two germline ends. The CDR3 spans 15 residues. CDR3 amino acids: CASSHPGGANYGYTF. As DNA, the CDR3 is TGTGCCAGCAGTCACCCGGGGGGAGCTAACTATGGCTACACCTTC.

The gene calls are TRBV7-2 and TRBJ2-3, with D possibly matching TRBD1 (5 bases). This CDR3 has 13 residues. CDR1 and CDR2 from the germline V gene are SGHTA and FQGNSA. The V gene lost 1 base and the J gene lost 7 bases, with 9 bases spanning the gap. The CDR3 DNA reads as TGTGCCAGCAGCTTAGGGACACAGAATACGCAGTATTTT. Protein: CASSLGTQNTQYF.

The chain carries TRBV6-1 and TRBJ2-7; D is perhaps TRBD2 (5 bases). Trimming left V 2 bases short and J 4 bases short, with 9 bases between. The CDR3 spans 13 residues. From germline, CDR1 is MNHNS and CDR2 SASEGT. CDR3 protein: CASSELRGYEQYV. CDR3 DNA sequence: TGTGCCAGCAGTGAACTCCGAGGGTACGAGCAGTACGTC.

DNA for the CDR3: TGCGCCAGCAGCCAAGTACCAGGGCCGGGTCAGCCCCAGCATTTT. Residues: CASSQVPGPGQPQHF. This chain uses TRBV4-1 with TRBJ1-5, with D possibly matching TRBD1 (5 bases). V shed 1 base and J shed 6 bases, with 13 bases lying between them. The CDR3 loop spans 15 amino acids. Germline CDR1 reads MGHRA; CDR2 reads YSYEKL.

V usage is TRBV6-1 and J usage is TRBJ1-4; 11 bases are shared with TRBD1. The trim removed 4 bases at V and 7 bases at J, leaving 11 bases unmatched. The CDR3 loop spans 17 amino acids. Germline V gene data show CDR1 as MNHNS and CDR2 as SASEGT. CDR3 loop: CASSAPTPGQGGEKLFF. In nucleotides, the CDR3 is TGTGCCAGCAGTGCACCTACACCGGGACAGGGGGGTGAAAAACTGTTTTTT.

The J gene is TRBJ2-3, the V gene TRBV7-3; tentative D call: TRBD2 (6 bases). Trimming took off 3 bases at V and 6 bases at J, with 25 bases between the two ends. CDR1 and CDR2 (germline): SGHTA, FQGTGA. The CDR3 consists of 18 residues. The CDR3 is CASSLFGRASSGIDTQYF. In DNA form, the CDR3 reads TGTGCCAGCAGCTTGTTCGGGAGAGCATCCTCAGGGATTGATACGCAGTATTTT.

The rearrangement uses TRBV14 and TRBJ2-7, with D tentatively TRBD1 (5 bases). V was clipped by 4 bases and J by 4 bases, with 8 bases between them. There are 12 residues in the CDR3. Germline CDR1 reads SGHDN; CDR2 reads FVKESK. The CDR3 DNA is TGTGCCAGCAGCCGGCAGGGATACGAGCAGTACTTC. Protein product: CASSRQGYEQYF.

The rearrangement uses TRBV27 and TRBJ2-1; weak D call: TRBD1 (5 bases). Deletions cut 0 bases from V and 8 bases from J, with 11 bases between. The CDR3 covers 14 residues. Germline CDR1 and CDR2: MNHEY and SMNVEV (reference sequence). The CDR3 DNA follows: TGTGCCAGCAGTTTATCCAGGGTGACCCATGAGCAGTTCTTC. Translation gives CASSLSRVTHEQFF.

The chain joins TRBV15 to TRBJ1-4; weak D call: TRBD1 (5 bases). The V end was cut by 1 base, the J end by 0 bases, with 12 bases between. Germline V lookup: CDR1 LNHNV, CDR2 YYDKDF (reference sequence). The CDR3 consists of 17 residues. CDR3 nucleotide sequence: TGTGCCACCAGCAGAGGGGAGGGGCTGTCAACTAATGAAAAACTGTTTTTT. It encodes CATSRGEGLSTNEKLFF.

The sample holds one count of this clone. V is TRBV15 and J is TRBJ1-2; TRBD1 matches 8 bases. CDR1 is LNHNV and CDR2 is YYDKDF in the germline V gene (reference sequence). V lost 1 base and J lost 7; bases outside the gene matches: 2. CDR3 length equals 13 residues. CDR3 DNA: TGTGCCACCAGCAGAGGGACAGGGTTTGGCTACACCTTC. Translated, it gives CATSRGTGFGYTF.

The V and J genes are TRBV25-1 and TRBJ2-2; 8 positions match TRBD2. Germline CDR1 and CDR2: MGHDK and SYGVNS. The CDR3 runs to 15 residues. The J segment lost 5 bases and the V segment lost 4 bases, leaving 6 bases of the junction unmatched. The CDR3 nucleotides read TGTGCCAGCAGTGCAGCGGGAGTGATTACCGGGGAGCTGTTTTTT. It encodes CASSAAGVITGELFF.